This TCR beta chain was identified in a study of Ad26.COV2.S vaccination and SARS-CoV-2 variants. General study points: Individuals receiving vaccine had higher spike-specific TCR breadth than placebo recipients did.

Assay: immunoSEQ multiplex PCR; the TCRdb copy retains only in-frame clones and omits some. The sample yields hundreds of thousands of clones, about 89% seen once. Germline loops: CDR1 SGHAT, CDR2 FQNNGV. The V end lost 5 bases, the J end lost 8 bases, and 21 bases lay between the germline ends. CDR3 length: 15 residues. Regarding this clone: Antigen: not known.

As to treatment: around 19 received Ad26.COV2.S at low or high dose, single or two shots; 5 received placebo; per-sample allocation not given. It was on day 63 after the first vaccine or placebo injection that samples were taken. The source was peripheral blood, collected in a trial of Ad26.COV2.S vaccine versus placebo. The rearrangement uses TRBV11-2 and TRBJ1-2; perhaps TRBD1 as D (6 bases). The TCR comes from a person between 18 and 59 years old who received the Ad26.COV2.S COVID-19 vaccine or a placebo. CDR3: CASSQDQGQMIGYTF. The CDR3 DNA sequence: TGTGCCAGCAGCCAGGACCAGGGGCAGATGATAGGCTACACCTTC.